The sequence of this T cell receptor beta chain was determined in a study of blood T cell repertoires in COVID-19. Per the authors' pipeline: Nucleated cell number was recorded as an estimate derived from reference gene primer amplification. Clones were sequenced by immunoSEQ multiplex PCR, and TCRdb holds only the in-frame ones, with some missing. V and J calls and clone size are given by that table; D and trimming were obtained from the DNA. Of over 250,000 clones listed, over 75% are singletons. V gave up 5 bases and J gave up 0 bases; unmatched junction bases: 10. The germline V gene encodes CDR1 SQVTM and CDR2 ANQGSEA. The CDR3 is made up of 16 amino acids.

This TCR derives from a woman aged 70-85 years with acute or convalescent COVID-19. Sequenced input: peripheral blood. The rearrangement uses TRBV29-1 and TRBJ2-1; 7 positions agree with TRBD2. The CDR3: CSVKSPAGISYNEQFF. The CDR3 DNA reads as TGCAGCGTTAAGTCCCCAGCGGGGATCTCCTACAATGAGCAGTTCTTC.